Each of the 27 T cell receptor beta chains below was sequenced from the same sample in a study of a mutant IDH1 vaccine in newly diagnosed glioma. The repertoire was sequenced with immunoSEQ multiplex PCR; TCRdb's copy has only in-frame clones and lacks some. The top ten hold 5% to 6.5% of the sample, which has approximately 80,000 clones, 75% to 85% seen once. Time point meaning: week 47, end of study. Every vaccination contained 300 ug of the mutant IDH1 20-mer peptide and was paired with topical imiquimod. These receptors' targets are unknown. The material sequenced was PBMCs, taken from a glioma patient whose treatment included an IDH1 peptide vaccine. Receptors originate from a man aged 40-55 years with glioma.

The V call is TRBV21-1, the J call TRBJ2-1; the table's TRBD2 call for D was not verified on the DNA. TRBV21-1 is a pseudogene segment. The CDR3 has 17 residues. The CDR3, as DNA: TGTGCCAGCAGCAGCCCCCGGACTAGCGGGAGGTCGGGTGAGCAGTTCTTC. As protein: CASSSPRTSGRSGEQFF.

Regarding this clone: The junction differs from germline at one of its ends, possibly a read error. The V call is TRBV4-2, the J call TRBJ2-3, with D possibly being TRBD2 (6 bases). This CDR3 has 13 residues. Germline V gives CDR1 LGHNA, CDR2 YNFKEQ. For the CDR3, the DNA is TGTGCCAGCAGCCAAGATGGGGACTCCTATACGGATTTT. Its translation: CASSQDGDSYTDF.

The chain joins TRBV18 to TRBJ2-7, with D perhaps TRBD2 (5 bases). V gave up 6 bases and J gave up 0 bases, with 18 bases separating them. Germline assignment: CDR1 KGHSH and CDR2 LQKENI. CDR3 size: 16 residues. CDR3 amino acids: CASSPHVGGLSYEQYF. The DNA for the CDR3 is TGTGCCAGCTCGCCCCATGTGGGCGGACTCTCCTACGAGCAGTACTTC.

The V call is TRBV19, the J call TRBJ2-3; weak D call: TRBD1 (5 bases). The CDR3 spans 15 residues. V was trimmed by 2 bases and J by 2 bases, leaving 11 bases between them. In germline, CDR1 is LNHDA, CDR2 SQIVND (reference sequence). CDR3 nucleotide sequence: TGTGCCAGTAGTATATCCGCAGGGTTCACAGATACGCAGTATTTT. It specifies CASSISAGFTDTQYF.

This clone came up a few times. This chain connects TRBV7-2 to TRBJ2-5; 7 bases are a match to TRBD1. V was clipped by 3 bases and J by 1 base; unmatched bases: 5. This CDR3 spans 15 amino acids. Per the germline V gene, CDR1 is SGHTA and CDR2 is FQGNSA. The DNA for the CDR3 is TGTGCCAGCAGCTTTGGGACAGTGATCCAAGAGACCCAGTACTTC. Its protein is CASSFGTVIQETQYF.

This chain connects TRBV5-4 to TRBJ2-5; D ambiguous. Judging by the DNA end, TRBJ2-7 fits better; the J call may be wrong. This CDR3 is built from 13 residues. Looked up from germline, CDR1 is SGHNT and CDR2 is YYREEE (reference sequence). The CDR3, as DNA: TGTGCCAGCAGGATGTCTTCGTCCTACGAGCAGTACTTC. It is translated as CASRMSSSYEQYF.

V gene TRBV5-1 combines with J gene TRBJ2-3, with 11 bases identical to TRBD2. Germline CDR1 is SGHRS and CDR2 is YFSETQ. The CDR3 is 19 amino acids. V trimming: 5 bases; J trimming: 0 bases; junction bases outside the gene matches: 14. CDR3 nucleotides: TGCGCCAGCAGTCCCGGGCTAGCGGGGGGTTCCAGTAGCACAGATACGCAGTATTTT. It codes for CASSPGLAGGSSSTDTQYF. Full variable domain (rest looked up from reference TRBV5-1 and TRBJ2-3): KAGVTQTPRYLIKTRGQQVTLSCSPISGHRSVSWYQQTPGQGLQFLFEYFSETQRNKGNFPGRFSGRQFSNSRSEMNVSTLELGDSALYLCASSPGLAGGSSSTDTQYFGPGTRLTVL.

The V and J genes are TRBV7-8 and TRBJ1-1; D is ambiguous. Between the trimmed V and J ends, which lost 1 base and 12 bases, there was a span of 18 bases. CDR1 and CDR2 (germline): SGHVS, FQNEAQ. The CDR3 has 14 residues. The CDR3: CASSLGLGDLHPFF. CDR3 in DNA: TGTGCCAGCAGCTTAGGGCTAGGAGACCTCCACCCTTTCTTT.

This rearrangement joins TRBV7-2 to TRBJ2-3; 10 nucleotides match TRBD2. Germline V lookup: CDR1 SGHTA, CDR2 FQGNSA. The CDR3 extends over 16 amino acids. With 5 bases clipped from V and 3 bases from J, the junction kept 8 bases outside the gene matches. The CDR3 here is CASSPGLAGETDTQYF. The CDR3 coding sequence is TGTGCCAGCAGCCCTGGCCTAGCGGGAGAAACAGATACGCAGTATTTT.

The chain uses TRBV29-1 and TRBJ1-1, with D possibly matching TRBD1 (5 bases). V was shortened by 5 bases and J by 3 bases, with 13 bases between the two germline ends. The germline V gene encodes CDR1 SQVTM and CDR2 ANQGSEA. The CDR3 runs 13 residues. CDR3 coding DNA: TGCAGCGTTAATATTGGGGGATACACTGAAGCTTTCTTT. Its protein is CSVNIGGYTEAFF.

This chain joins TRBV27 and TRBJ2-7; the match to TRBD1 covers 10 bases. The ends lost 0 bases at V and 3 bases at J; junction bases unmatched: 5. The CDR3 runs to 16 residues. Germline V lookup: CDR1 MNHEY, CDR2 SMNVEV (reference sequence). CDR3 in amino acids: CASSLSGTGDFYEQYF. In DNA, the CDR3 is TGTGCCAGCAGTTTATCGGGGACAGGGGATTTCTACGAGCAGTACTTC.

The chain joins TRBV27 to TRBJ2-1; 7 bases are a match to TRBD2. V gave up 4 bases and J gave up 2 bases; unmatched junction bases: 11. This CDR3 has 17 amino acids. CDR1 is MNHEY and CDR2 is SMNVEV in the germline V gene (reference sequence). The CDR3 loop reads CASSSLRGRVTYNEQFF. The CDR3 nucleotides read TGTGCCAGCAGTTCTCTTCGCGGGAGAGTGACCTACAATGAGCAGTTCTTC.

This clone was counted only a few times. The chain has TRBV25-1 and TRBJ2-2; D might be TRBD2 (5 bases). The ends were cut back, 6 bases at V and 6 bases at J, with 14 bases in the middle. The CDR3 sequence is 14 residues long. Germline values: CDR1 MGHDK, CDR2 SYGVNS. Here the CDR3 reads CASSPWAGAGELFF. In DNA, the CDR3 is TGTGCCAGCAGCCCGTGGGCGGGCGCCGGGGAGCTGTTTTTT.

This chain links TRBV28 with TRBJ1-3; 7 bases align to TRBD1. With V trimmed by 3 bases and J by 4 bases, 9 bases remained unmatched. This CDR3 contains 16 residues. Germline assignment: CDR1 MDHEN and CDR2 SYDVKM. The CDR3 DNA sequence: TGTGCCAGCAGTTTGCTTATTGGGACAGCAGGAAACACCATATATTTT. It codes for CASSLLIGTAGNTIYF.

The genes are TRBV6-5 and TRBJ1-3; tentative D call: TRBD1 (5 bases). Germline V gives CDR1 MNHEY, CDR2 SVGAGI. The V gene lost 0 bases and the J gene lost 4 bases, with 13 bases spanning the gap. This CDR3 has 16 residues. DNA of the CDR3: TGTGCCAGCAGTTACTCAGGGGTTTTTGCCGGAAACACCATATATTTT. Translated, it gives CASSYSGVFAGNTIYF.

The CDR3 nucleotides are TGTGCCAGCAGCCCTAACTTCGGCACTGAAGCTTTCTTT. It yields the protein CASSPNFGTEAFF. The rearrangement uses TRBV7-9 and TRBJ1-1; no clear D gene. Germline CDR1 is SEHNR and CDR2 is FQNEAQ (reference sequence). V dropped 5 bases and J dropped 4 bases, with 11 bases sitting between them. The CDR3 runs 13 residues. The whole variable domain, filled in from reference TRBV7-9 and TRBJ1-1, reads DTGVSQNPRHKITKRGQNVTFRCDPISEHNRLYWYRQTLGQGPEFLTYFQNEAQLEKSRLLSDRFSAERPKGSFSTLEIQRTEQGDSAMYLCASSPNFGTEAFFGQGTRLTVV.

V gene TRBV5-6 combines with J gene TRBJ1-4; 10 bases align to TRBD1. J gave up 2 bases and V 3 bases, and 1 base lay outside the gene matches. CDR3 length equals 15 residues. Germline CDR1 reads SGHDT; CDR2 reads YYEEEE. The CDR3 is CASSWGQGTNEKLFF. Written as DNA, the CDR3 is TGTGCCAGCAGCTGGGGACAGGGGACTAATGAAAAACTGTTTTTT.

The J gene is TRBJ2-1, the V gene TRBV28; TRBD2 matches 8 bases. Germline trimming cut 3 bases from V and 2 bases from J; bases unmatched to any gene: 6. This CDR3 has 16 residues. The germline gives CDR1 MDHEN, CDR2 SYDVKM. The CDR3 spells CASSFQGGRTYNEQFF. CDR3 bases: TGTGCCAGCAGTTTTCAAGGCGGGAGGACCTACAATGAGCAGTTCTTC.

The rearrangement uses TRBV5-1 and TRBJ2-3; a possible D gene is TRBD1 (5 bases). Germline CDR1 SGHRS, CDR2 YFSETQ. The CDR3 is made up of 15 amino acids. V lost 1 base and J 0 bases, leaving 9 bases between the germline ends. The CDR3 nucleotides are TGCGCCAGCAGCTTGAGGGGTGTGAGCACAGATACGCAGTATTTT. Its protein is CASSLRGVSTDTQYF.

The rearrangement uses TRBV5-1 and TRBJ2-2, with 13 bases lining up with TRBD2. Germline trimming cut 4 bases from V and 5 bases from J; bases unmatched to any gene: 11. CDR1 and CDR2 (germline): SGHRS, YFSETQ. The CDR3 spans 18 residues. Here the CDR3 reads CASSHRTSGSPGTGELFF. CDR3 sequence (DNA): TGCGCCAGCAGCCACCGGACTAGCGGGAGTCCCGGAACCGGGGAGCTGTTTTTT.

The chain is built from TRBV30 and TRBJ1-2; D remains unclear. The length of the CDR3 is 13 residues. Looked up from germline, CDR1 is GTSNPN and CDR2 is SVGIG (reference sequence). V was shortened by 4 bases and J by 3 bases, with 12 bases between the two germline ends. CDR3 loop: CAWTAVRYYGYTF. CDR3 sequence (DNA): TGTGCCTGGACCGCGGTAAGGTACTATGGCTACACCTTC.

V and J are TRBV18 and TRBJ2-2; the match to TRBD1 covers 7 bases. J was trimmed by 5 bases and V by 6 bases; bases with no gene match: 6. Germline loops: CDR1 KGHSH, CDR2 LQKENI. The CDR3 length is 14 residues. The CDR3 DNA sequence: TGTGCCAGCTCGGGACAGCCCTTTACCGGGGAGCTGTTTTTT. It translates to CASSGQPFTGELFF.

This sequence joins TRBV9 and TRBJ2-7; 9 bases are shared with TRBD1. Germline V gene sequence: CDR1 SGDLS, CDR2 YYNGEE. The CDR3 has 14 amino acids. V shed 2 bases and J 2 bases; nucleotides not matched to a gene: 2. The CDR3 loop is CASSVRTGAYEQYF. The CDR3 DNA reads TGTGCCAGCAGCGTTCGGACAGGGGCCTACGAGCAGTACTTC.

V is TRBV7-2 and J is TRBJ2-2, with 8 bases lining up with TRBD1. The germline gives CDR1 SGHTA, CDR2 FQGNSA. The J segment lost 2 bases and the V segment lost 1 base, leaving 3 bases of the junction unmatched. This CDR3 is built from 16 residues. The CDR3 sequence: CASSLVGTGNTGELFF. The DNA for the CDR3 is TGTGCCAGCAGCTTAGTAGGGACAGGAAACACCGGGGAGCTGTTTTTT. Complete variable domain (other parts from reference TRBV7-2 and TRBJ2-2): GAGVSQSPSNKVTEKGKDVELRCDPISGHTALYWYRQSLGQGLEFLIYFQGNSAPDKSGLPSDRFSAERTGGSVSTLTIQRTQQEDSAVYLCASSLVGTGNTGELFFGEGSRLTVL.

This clone was seen just once. Here the CDR3 DNA reads TGTGCCAGCAGCTTCAGCGGGTCCCCTGAAGCTTTCTTT. Translating it yields CASSFSGSPEAFF. V and J are TRBV4-2 and TRBJ1-1, with D unclear. V lost 5 bases and J 6 bases, leaving 13 bases between the germline ends. CDR3 length: 13 residues. Germline V gives CDR1 LGHNA, CDR2 YNFKEQ.

The chain carries TRBV18 and TRBJ1-5, with TRBD1 matching over 8 bases. The CDR3 totals 15 residues. From germline, CDR1 is KGHSH and CDR2 LQKENI. Germline trimming cut 6 bases from V and 6 bases from J; bases unmatched to any gene: 10. The CDR3 sequence: CASSPQGAWGQPQHF. The CDR3 bases are TGTGCCAGCTCGCCTCAGGGGGCTTGGGGTCAGCCCCAGCATTTT. The entire variable domain, with the rest obtained from reference TRBV18 and TRBJ1-5, is as follows: NAGVMQNPRHLVRRRGQEARLRCSPMKGHSHVYWYRQLPEEGLKFMVYLQKENIIDESGMPKERFSAEFPKEGPSILRIQQVVRGDSAAYFCASSPQGAWGQPQHFGDGTRLSIL.

V is TRBV21-1 and J is TRBJ1-3. TRBV21-1 is described as a pseudogene. The CDR3 is 14 residues long. The CDR3 loop is CASSKRGSGNTIYF. In nucleotides, the CDR3 is TGTGCCAGCAGCAAACGCGGCTCTGGAAACACCATATATTTT.